Included here is one TCR beta chain sequence, with context. Antigen: not known. Per-sample yields of isolated PBMCs were at least 7 million. It was with a sample-barcoded 5' primer and a J-beta primer mix that a second PCR of roughly 7 to 11 cycles was run. TCRdb independently ran MiXCR on the 5' RACE reads; one entry per CDR3 protein. The sample includes roughly 1,700,000 distinct CDR3 sequences, 28% of them seen just once. These data originate in a study of blood T cells in healthy people across ages. At the level of the study: Capturing about one barcoded beta molecule per two T cells was achieved by template switching. Study-wide findings and caveats: Total diversity from one million sequenced T cells was likely underestimated.

CDR3 length: 16 amino acids. CDR1 is SGHTA, CDR2 FQGNSA, per germline. The V gene lost 2 bases and the J gene lost 1 base, with 14 bases spanning the gap. The sequence derives from a woman in her thirties in good health. The chain carries TRBV7-2 and TRBJ2-5, with D perhaps TRBD1 or TRBD2 (5 bases each). The material sequenced was blood. DNA for the CDR3: TGTGCCAGCAGCTTACAACCCCCGGGGCCCCAAGAGACCCAGTACTTC. This translates into CASSLQPPGPQETQYF.